These 21 T cell receptor beta chains were all obtained from the same sample, sequenced in a study of CD8 T cell repertoires and HIV-1 epitope variants. Their recognized antigens are unknown. The protocol was immunoSEQ multiplex PCR, while the TCRdb copy is restricted to in-frame clones and leaves out a portion. The profile shows around 3,700 clones, approximately 71% of them singletons. Sequenced input: cultured CD8+ T cells derived from PBMCs. All receptors derive from a male donor with HIV.

The chain is built from TRBV9 and TRBJ2-1; 8 positions agree with TRBD1. This CDR3 region has 15 residues. From germline, CDR1 is SGDLS and CDR2 YYNGEE. The J segment lost 7 bases and the V segment lost 0 bases, leaving 6 bases of the junction unmatched. CDR3 sequence: CASSVVRTGYNEQFF. CDR3 nucleotide sequence: TGTGCCAGCAGCGTAGTTCGGACAGGGTATAATGAGCAGTTCTTC.

The chain recombines TRBV9 with TRBJ1-3; no clear D gene. V dropped 3 bases and J dropped 4 bases, with 11 bases sitting between them. The CDR3 totals 14 residues. Germline V CDR1 and CDR2: SGDLS, YYNGEE. Here the CDR3 reads CASSGGVRGNTIYF. In DNA form, the CDR3 reads TGTGCCAGCAGCGGCGGGGTACGCGGAAACACCATATATTTT.

This clone has only a few counts. V gene TRBV6-5 combines with J gene TRBJ2-6; TRBD1 matches at 8 bases. V dropped 2 bases and J dropped 0; count of bases not matched to a gene: 0. Germline V gives CDR1 MNHEY, CDR2 SVGAGI. This CDR3 is 16 amino acids long. The CDR3, as DNA: TGTGCCAGCAGTTACACAGGGGGCTCTGGGGCCAACGTCCTGACTTTC. Protein product: CASSYTGGSGANVLTF.

The chain uses TRBV5-4 and TRBJ2-5; D perhaps matches TRBD1 (6 bases). V dropped 8 bases and J dropped 2 bases, with 10 bases sitting between them. Germline CDR1 SGHNT, CDR2 YYREEE (reference sequence). The CDR3 extends over 12 amino acids. The CDR3 DNA is TGTGCCAGTTGGGACACACAAGAGACCCAGTACTTC. Translating gives CASWDTQETQYF.

The chain joins TRBV11-2 to TRBJ2-5; D not certain. Trimming shortened V by 3 bases and J by 5 bases, and 10 bases separated the two germline ends. This CDR3 has 13 amino acids. CDR1 SGHAT and CDR2 FQNNGV come from the germline V gene. The CDR3 nucleotides are TGTGCCAGCAGCTTCCCAAACTTCGAGACCCAGTACTTC. This gives the protein CASSFPNFETQYF.

The chain couples TRBV11-3 to TRBJ1-1; D unclear. V was clipped by 1 base and J by 0 bases, with 18 bases between them. This CDR3 comprises 18 residues. From germline, CDR1 is SGHNT and CDR2 YENEEA. The CDR3 DNA reads TGTGCCAGCAGCTTAGGTCCCGGCCAGTTGGAGATGAACACTGAAGCTTTCTTT. Amino acids: CASSLGPGQLEMNTEAFF.

This clone was seen more than once but under ten times. This CDR3 reads CASSFDRLNTEAFF. DNA of the CDR3: TGTGCCAGCAGCTTCGACAGACTGAACACTGAAGCTTTCTTT. The chain is built from TRBV7-2 and TRBJ1-1, with D possibly being TRBD1 (5 bases). This CDR3 contains 14 residues. Per the germline V gene, CDR1 is SGHTA and CDR2 is FQGNSA. V was clipped by 3 bases and J by 0 bases, with 8 bases between them.

The chain couples TRBV7-6 to TRBJ2-3, with 8 bases identical to TRBD1. This CDR3 is 15 amino acids long. V lost 5 bases to trimming and J lost 1 base; unmatched junction nucleotides: 5. Per germline, CDR1 SGHVS and CDR2 FNYEAQ. The CDR3 nucleotides are TGTGCCAGCAGCCAAGGACAGGGCGGCACAGATACGCAGTATTTT. Amino acid sequence: CASSQGQGGTDTQYF. The variable domain in full, with the rest retrieved from reference TRBV7-6 and TRBJ2-3, is GAGVSQSPRYKVTKRGQDVALRCDPISGHVSLYWYRQALGQGPEFLTYFNYEAQQDKSGLPNDRFSAERPEGSISTLTIQRTEQRDSAMYRCASSQGQGGTDTQYFGPGTRLTVL.

V usage is TRBV28 and J usage is TRBJ2-7; D ambiguous. Germline V CDR1 and CDR2: MDHEN, SYDVKM. V lost 4 bases and J lost 2, with 9 bases in between. The CDR3 runs to 13 residues. The CDR3 DNA reads as TGTGCCAGCAGTTCGACCGTGGCCTACGAGCAGTACTTC. Translation gives CASSSTVAYEQYF.

This chain links TRBV28 with TRBJ1-4; D uncertain. Deletions cut 5 bases from V and 0 bases from J, with 10 bases between. Germline V lookup: CDR1 MDHEN, CDR2 SYDVKM. The CDR3 loop spans 15 amino acids. CDR3 coding DNA: TGTGCCAGCAGTCTTAGCGTTGCAACTAATGAAAAACTGTTTTTT. This codes for CASSLSVATNEKLFF.

The J gene is TRBJ2-7, the V gene TRBV30; D ambiguous. The CDR3 sequence is 10 residues long. V shed 7 bases and J shed 2 bases, with 6 bases lying between them. Per germline, CDR1 GTSNPN and CDR2 SVGIG (reference sequence). CDR3 residues: CAFGAYEQYF. DNA of the CDR3: TGTGCCTTCGGCGCCTACGAGCAGTACTTC.

Relative to its sample, this clone is large. The genes are TRBV7-9 and TRBJ2-7, with a weak D call TRBD2 (6 bases). Germline CDR1 reads SEHNR; CDR2 reads FQNEAQ (reference sequence). The CDR3 length is 12 residues. The germline V and J ends were trimmed by 2 bases and 6 bases, with 8 bases remaining between them. The CDR3 sequence is CASSLRAGEQYF. DNA for the CDR3: TGTGCCAGCAGCTTACGAGCGGGCGAGCAGTACTTC.

The V call is TRBV4-2, the J call TRBJ2-2, with D possibly being TRBD1 (5 bases). V gave up 0 bases and J gave up 0 bases, with 8 bases separating them. In germline, CDR1 is LGHNA, CDR2 YNFKEQ. This CDR3 is built from 16 residues. The CDR3 DNA reads as TGTGCCAGCAGCCAAGATGGCAGGGCGAACACCGGGGAGCTGTTTTTT. This encodes CASSQDGRANTGELFF.

This chain uses TRBV28 with TRBJ1-1; tentatively, D is TRBD1 (6 bases). This CDR3 has 12 amino acids. Germline lookup yields CDR1 MDHEN and CDR2 SYDVKM. Trimming pared 3 bases from V and 14 bases from J, leaving 16 bases between. The CDR3 spells CASSFRRTGGFF. The CDR3 nucleotides read TGTGCCAGCAGTTTTCGGAGGACGGGGGGCTTCTTT.

The J gene is TRBJ2-1, the V gene TRBV5-4, with 7 bases lining up with TRBD2. V shed 5 bases, J shed 2 bases, and the junction held 7 bases outside the gene matches. Germline-derived CDR1 and CDR2 are SGHNT and YYREEE (reference sequence). There are 15 residues in the CDR3. This chain's CDR3 is CASSLAGEAYNEQFF. CDR3 sequence (DNA): TGTGCCAGCAGTCTTGCGGGAGAGGCCTACAATGAGCAGTTCTTC.

The chain links TRBV9 to TRBJ2-5; perhaps TRBD2 as D (7 bases). CDR3 size: 16 residues. Per germline, CDR1 SGDLS and CDR2 YYNGEE. Trimming left V 3 bases short and J 2 bases short, with 17 bases between. The CDR3 sequence: CASSGRGGERQETQYF. CDR3 DNA sequence: TGTGCCAGCAGCGGACGAGGGGGGGAGAGACAAGAGACCCAGTACTTC.

V is TRBV28 and J is TRBJ2-1; TRBD1 matches at 7 bases. CDR1 is MDHEN and CDR2 is SYDVKM in the germline V gene. The CDR3 contains 14 residues. The junction had 4 bases not matched to a gene; V was cut back by 1 base and J by 7 bases. The CDR3 here is CASSLFPQGNEQFF. Written as DNA, the CDR3 is TGTGCCAGCAGTTTATTTCCACAGGGGAATGAGCAGTTCTTC.

In this sample, this clone turned up once. V gene TRBV2 combines with J gene TRBJ1-4; a weak D match, TRBD1 (5 bases). There are 15 residues in the CDR3. Germline CDR1 SNHLY, CDR2 FYNNEI. Trimming took off 8 bases at V and 6 bases at J, with 19 bases between the two ends. Here the CDR3 DNA reads TGTGCCAGCTTAGTATATCCGGGACTAGATGAAAAACTGTTTTTT. Its protein product is CASLVYPGLDEKLFF.

The V call is TRBV4-2, the J call TRBJ1-5; D not certain. V lost 4 bases and J lost 0, with 19 bases in between. Per the germline V gene, CDR1 is LGHNA and CDR2 is YNFKEQ. The CDR3 loop spans 18 amino acids. The CDR3 coding sequence is TGTGCCAGCAGCCCATCACTCACTACGGTTCATAGCAATCAGCCCCAGCATTTT. Amino acid sequence: CASSPSLTTVHSNQPQHF.

The chain uses TRBV27 and TRBJ2-2; D uncertain. CDR3 length: 12 amino acids. V lost 6 bases, J lost 5 bases, and 7 bases lay in between. The germline gives CDR1 MNHEY, CDR2 SMNVEV (reference sequence). In nucleotides, the CDR3 is TGTGCCAGCAGGGTCGGGACCGGGGAGCTGTTTTTT. It is translated as CASRVGTGELFF.

V and J are TRBV7-9 and TRBJ2-2; D not resolved. There are 13 residues in the CDR3. The germline V gene encodes CDR1 SEHNR and CDR2 FQNEAQ (reference sequence). V lost 4 bases, J lost 2 bases, and 5 bases lay in between. The CDR3 spells CASSYSNTGELFF. The CDR3, as DNA: TGTGCCAGCAGCTACAGCAACACCGGGGAGCTGTTTTTT.